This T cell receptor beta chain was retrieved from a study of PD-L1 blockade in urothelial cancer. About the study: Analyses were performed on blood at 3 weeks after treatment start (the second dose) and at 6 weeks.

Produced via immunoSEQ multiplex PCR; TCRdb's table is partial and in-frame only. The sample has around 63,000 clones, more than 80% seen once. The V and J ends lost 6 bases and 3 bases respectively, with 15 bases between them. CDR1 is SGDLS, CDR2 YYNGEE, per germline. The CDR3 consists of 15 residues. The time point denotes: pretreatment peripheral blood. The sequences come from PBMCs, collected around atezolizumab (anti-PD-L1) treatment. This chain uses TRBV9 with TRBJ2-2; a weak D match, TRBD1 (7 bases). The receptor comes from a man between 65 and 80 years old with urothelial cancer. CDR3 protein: CASKTGEVDTGELFF. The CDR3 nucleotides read TGTGCCAGCAAAACAGGGGAGGTCGACACCGGGGAGCTGTTTTTT.